This is a list of T cell receptor beta chains from one sample in a study of identifying expanded T cells in peripheral blood. Measured with immunoSEQ multiplex PCR; TCRdb has only the in-frame clones, and not every one. Seen here are 97,000 or so clones, approximately 88% observed once, and the top ten hold over 12%. Sequencing input: blood. The receptor source for this set is a person aged 18-69 years in good health. CDR3s include the opening cysteine and the closing phenylalanine or tryptophan. The order of the fields is clone size, V gene, J gene, D gene, CDR3 protein, CDR3 DNA. A D gene is named only where the DNA matches it firmly. Some rows mark clone size as missing; the rest say once, few, many or name a class of expanded clone.

-,TRBV30,TRBJ1-2,TRBD1,CAHRTGMGGYTF,TGTGCCCATAGGACAGGAATGGGTGGCTACACCTTC
-,TRBV6-5,TRBJ2-1,TRBD1,CASSYSRTGMNEQFF,TGTGCCAGCAGTTACTCACGGACAGGGATGAATGAGCAGTTCTTC
-,TRBV15,TRBJ1-2,TRBD1,CATRRTGDSYGYTF,TGTGCCACCAGGAGGACAGGGGACAGCTATGGCTACACCTTC
-,TRBV19,TRBJ2-7,-,CASSIPGGPYEQYF,TGTGCCAGTAGTATCCCAGGCGGACCCTACGAGCAGTACTTC
-,TRBV7-9,TRBJ1-1,-,CASSLKQLNTEAFF,TGTGCCAGCAGCTTGAAACAGTTAAACACTGAAGCTTTCTTT
-,TRBV7-9,TRBJ1-4,-,CASSLSQGSEKLFF,TGTGCCAGCAGCTTAAGCCAGGGTTCTGAAAAACTGTTTTTT
-,TRBV27,TRBJ2-5,-,CASRALGGETQYF,TGTGCCAGCAGAGCCCTAGGGGGAGAGACCCAGTACTTC
-,TRBV4-3,TRBJ1-2,TRBD1,CASSQDGAGGNYGYTF,TGCGCCAGCAGCCAAGATGGGGCAGGGGGAAACTATGGCTACACCTTC
-,TRBV14,TRBJ1-2,-,CASSQVRGNYGYTF,TGTGCCAGCAGCCAAGTCCGGGGGAACTATGGCTACACCTTC
-,TRBV18,TRBJ2-3,-,CASSRRQTSTDTQYF,TGTGCCAGCTCACGGCGACAGACTAGCACAGATACGCAGTATTTT
once,TRBV28,TRBJ1-1,-,CATEMNTEAFF,TGTGCCACCGAGATGAACACTGAAGCTTTCTTT
-,TRBV5-1,TRBJ2-5,-,CASSSNPSGARETQYF,TGCGCCAGCAGCTCAAATCCCTCAGGGGCCAGGGAGACCCAGTACTTC
-,TRBV18,TRBJ2-6,-,CASSPAVSGANVLTF,TGTGCCAGCTCACCGGCAGTCTCTGGGGCCAACGTCCTGACTTTC
-,TRBV5-1,TRBJ2-1,-,CASSLFQYNEQFF,TGCGCCAGCAGCTTGTTTCAGTACAATGAGCAGTTCTTC
-,TRBV20-1,TRBJ2-7,-,CSARGWGEQYF,TGCAGTGCTAGGGGTTGGGGCGAGCAGTACTTC
-,TRBV18,TRBJ1-3,-,CASSPNTDLSGNTIYF,TGTGCCAGCTCACCTAATACCGACCTCTCCGGAAACACCATATATTTT
-,TRBV6-1,TRBJ1-2,-,CANEDDSNYGYTF,TGTGCCAACGAGGATGATTCTAACTATGGCTACACCTTC
-,TRBV2,TRBJ2-2,-,CASSDPNRAPSTGELFF,TGTGCCAGCAGTGACCCTAACAGGGCCCCCTCCACCGGGGAGCTGTTTTTT